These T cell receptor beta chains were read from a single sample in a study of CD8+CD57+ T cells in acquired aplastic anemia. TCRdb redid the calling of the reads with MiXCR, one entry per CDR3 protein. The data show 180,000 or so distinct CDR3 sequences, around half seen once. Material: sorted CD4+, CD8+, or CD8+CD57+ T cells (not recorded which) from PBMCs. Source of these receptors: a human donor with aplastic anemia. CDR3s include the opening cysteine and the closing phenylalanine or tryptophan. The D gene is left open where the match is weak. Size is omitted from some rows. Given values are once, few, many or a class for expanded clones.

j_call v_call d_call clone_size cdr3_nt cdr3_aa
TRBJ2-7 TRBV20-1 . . TGCAGTGCCCGACGGGACCAACCCTACGAGCAGTACTTC CSARRDQPYEQYF
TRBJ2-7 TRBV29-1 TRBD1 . TGCAGCGTGAACGCCGGGACAGCTACCTACGAGCAGTACTTC CSVNAGTATYEQYF
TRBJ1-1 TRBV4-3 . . TGCGCCAGCAGCCCTAGGGGGAACACTGAAGCTTTCTTT CASSPRGNTEAFF
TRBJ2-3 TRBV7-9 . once TGTGCCAGCGGGGGCTCGGGCACAGATACGCAGTATTTT CASGGSGTDTQYF
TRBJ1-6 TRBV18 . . TGTGCCAGCTCACTGGGACCCCGTGGCGGTAATTCACCCCTCCACTTT CASSLGPRGGNSPLHF
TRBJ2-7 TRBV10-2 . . TGCGCCAGCAGCCAAGATTGGAGGGTCAACGAGCAGTACTTC CASSQDWRVNEQYF
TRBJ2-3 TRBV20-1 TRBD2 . TGCAGTGCCCCAAGGGCACTAGCGGGGGGCACAGATACGCAGTATTTT CSAPRALAGGTDTQYF
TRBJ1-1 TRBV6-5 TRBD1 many TGTGCCAGCAGTTACCCAGGGGGGATGACTGAAGCTTTCTTT CASSYPGGMTEAFF
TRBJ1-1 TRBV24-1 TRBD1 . TGTGCCACCAGTGACGGACAGGGACACCCTCAAGCTTTCTTT CATSDGQGHPQAFF
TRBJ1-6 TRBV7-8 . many TGTGCCAGCAGCTTATTCCCAGACCTTTCACCCCTCCACTTT CASSLFPDLSPLHF
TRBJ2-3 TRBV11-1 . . TGTGCCAGCAGCCTAGGCCCAGCGGTGCCCCACCCCACCACAGATGCGCAGTATTTT CASSLGPAVPHPTTDAQYF
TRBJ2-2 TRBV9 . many TGTGCCAGCAGCCCCCGACCAAACACCGGGGAGCTGTTTTTT CASSPRPNTGELFF
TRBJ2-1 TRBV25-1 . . TGTGCCAGCAGTCAGGTAAGCTCCTACAATGAGCAGTTCTTC CASSQVSSYNEQFF
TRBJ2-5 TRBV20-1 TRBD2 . TGCAGTGCTAGAGGCCGACTAGCGGGGGGCACTTCCGAGACCCAGTACTTC CSARGRLAGGTSETQYF
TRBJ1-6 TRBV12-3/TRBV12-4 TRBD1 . TGTGCCAGCAGTTCGACAGGGGGCCAGGGATCACCCCTCCACTTT CASSSTGGQGSPLHF
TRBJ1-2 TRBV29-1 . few TGCAGCGTTGATAGGGGAAGGGGTGGCTACACCTTC CSVDRGRGGYTF
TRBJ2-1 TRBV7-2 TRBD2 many TGTGCCAGCAGCTGGGCGAGCGGGGGGGTATACAATGAGCAGTTCTTC CASSWASGGVYNEQFF
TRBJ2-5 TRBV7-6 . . TGTGCCAGCAGCTTCGGCAGACAAGAGACCCAGTACTTC CASSFGRQETQYF
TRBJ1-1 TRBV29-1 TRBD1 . TGCAGCGGACAGGGGGCGCGGTACACTGAAGCTTTCTTT CSGQGARYTEAFF
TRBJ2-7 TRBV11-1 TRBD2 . TGTGCCAGCAGCTTAGACGGGGGGAAGATCTCCTACGAGCAGTACTTC CASSLDGGKISYEQYF
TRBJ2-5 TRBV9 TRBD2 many TGTGCCAGCAGCGTAACGCCTAGCGGGGTTCAAGAGACCCAGTACTTC CASSVTPSGVQETQYF